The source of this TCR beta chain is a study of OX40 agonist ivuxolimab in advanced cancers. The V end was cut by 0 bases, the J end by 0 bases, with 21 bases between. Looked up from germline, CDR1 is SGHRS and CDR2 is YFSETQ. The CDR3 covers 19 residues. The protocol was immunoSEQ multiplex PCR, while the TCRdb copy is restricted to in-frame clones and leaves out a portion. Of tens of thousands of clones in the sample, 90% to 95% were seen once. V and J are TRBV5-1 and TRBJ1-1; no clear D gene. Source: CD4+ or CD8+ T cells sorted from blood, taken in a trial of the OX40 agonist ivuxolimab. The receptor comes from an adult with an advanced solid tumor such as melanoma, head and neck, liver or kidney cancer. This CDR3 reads CASSLAVASDTYLNTEAFF. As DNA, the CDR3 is TGCGCCAGCAGCTTGGCGGTAGCCTCAGATACCTATCTGAACACTGAAGCTTTCTTT. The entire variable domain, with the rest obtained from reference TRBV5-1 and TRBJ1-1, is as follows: KAGVTQTPRYLIKTRGQQVTLSCSPISGHRSVSWYQQTPGQGLQFLFEYFSETQRNKGNFPGRFSGRQFSNSRSEMNVSTLELGDSALYLCASSLAVASDTYLNTEAFFGQGTRLTVV.